This record looks at one T cell receptor beta chain sequence and its context. This CDR3 has 17 amino acids. In germline, CDR1 is LNHDA, CDR2 SQIVND (reference sequence). Trimming shortened V by 4 bases and J by 0 bases, and 16 bases separated the two germline ends. Assay: immunoSEQ multiplex PCR; the TCRdb copy retains only in-frame clones and omits some. This sample carries some 1.5 million clones, nearly 99% of them seen once, and the ten largest clones take approximately 0.44%. The data derive from a study of shared clonotypes between healthy human individuals. This chain uses TRBV19 with TRBJ2-1; a weak D match, TRBD2 (6 bases). This receptor was obtained from a man under 40 in good health. Sequencing was done on a sample of naive CD4+ T cells sorted from blood. The subset here: CD45RA+ positively selected. CDR3 sequence (DNA): TGTGCCAGTAGTACACCTAGGGACTCAAGCTCCTACAATGAGCAGTTCTTC. Translating it yields CASSTPRDSSSYNEQFF.